The clone carrying this T cell receptor (beta chain) was observed a few times. The data were obtained in a study of shared T cell receptors in the human thymus. Method: immunoSEQ multiplex PCR; TCRdb's copy keeps in-frame clones and lacks some. The top ten clones hold roughly 0.01% of a sample with 700,000 to 750,000 clones, roughly 85% of them seen once. This CDR3 comprises 14 residues. CDR1 is MNHNY, CDR2 SVGAGI, per germline (reference sequence). The ends were cut back, 6 bases at V and 4 bases at J, with 15 bases in the middle. The same specimen was also included in a second study, on human thymus T cells. As that study records: The sample donors, healthy Finnish infants, were having corrective surgery for congenital heart defects. Surgeons resected thymus tissue during corrective heart surgery. Unrelated people showed highly overlapping thymic repertoires, related research reported.

Specimen: thymocytes. This chain joins TRBV6-6 and TRBJ2-5, with a possible D match to TRBD1 (5 bases). The clonotype originates from a girl less than two years old with a congenital heart defect. The CDR3 nucleotides read TGTGCCAGCAGCCGGCCGAGCCAGGGAGAGACCCAGTACTTC. Protein: CASSRPSQGETQYF.